Sequencing of this T cell receptor beta chain was carried out in a study of blood T cell repertoires in COVID-19. Study information: Acute and convalescent COVID-19 specimens originated in the United States, Italy and Spain. Sources were T cells, B-cell-depleted T cells, or PBMCs; the material itself was cDNA or gDNA.

About this clone: The sample contains more than one DNA sequence encoding this CDR3.

V lost 3 bases and J lost 3; bases outside the gene matches: 4. In germline, CDR1 is MNHEY, CDR2 SMNVEV (reference sequence). This CDR3 has 15 residues. As handled by the study authors: Reference gene primer amplification gave nucleated cell count estimates. Data came from immunoSEQ multiplex PCR; TCRdb stores just in-frame clones and leaves some out. Clone size and V and J calls were adopted from that table, with D and trimming inferred from the DNA. The sample has about 53,000 clones; 65% to 85% are singletons. The sequenced material came from peripheral blood. The sequence derives from a man between 65 and 80 years old with active or convalescent COVID-19. J is TRBJ1-5 and V is TRBV27, with 8 bases lining up with TRBD1. The chain's CDR3 is CASSFGQGANQPQHF. CDR3 nucleotides: TGTGCCAGCAGTTTTGGGCAGGGGGCCAATCAGCCCCAGCATTTT.